Shown below are 21 T cell receptor beta chains from a single sample sequenced in a study of Ad26.COV2.S vaccination and SARS-CoV-2 variants. Profiled with immunoSEQ multiplex PCR; TCRdb holds only in-frame clones, not every one. In the table there are 400,000 to 500,000 clones, roughly 88% of which are singletons. The sample's treatment: 15 to 20 received Ad26.COV2.S at low or high dose, single or two shots; roughly five received placebo; per-sample allocation not given. Sampling happened 63 days after the first vaccine or placebo injection. This sample comprised peripheral blood, obtained in a trial of Ad26.COV2.S vaccine versus placebo. These receptor sequences come from a person aged 18 to 59 who received the Ad26.COV2.S COVID-19 vaccine or a placebo.

This clone was counted a single time. The chain recombines TRBV24-1 with TRBJ2-7; D gene ambiguous. The CDR3 extends over 15 amino acids. The germline V gene encodes CDR1 KGHDR and CDR2 SFDVKD. Trimming cost V 4 bases and J 2 bases, with 14 bases left between them. The CDR3 nucleotides read TGTGCCACCAGTGACCGAAAAACGGAAGCCTACGAGCAGTACTTC. It specifies CATSDRKTEAYEQYF.

The chain employs TRBV7-3 and TRBJ2-3; 13 bases map to TRBD2. V was clipped by 4 bases and J by 7 bases; unmatched bases: 8. The CDR3 has 16 residues. Looked up from germline, CDR1 is SGHTA and CDR2 is FQGTGA. The CDR3 DNA sequence: TGTGCCAGCAGCTCCACTAGCGGGGGGGCTTTGAATACGCAGTATTTT. This encodes CASSSTSGGALNTQYF.

The chain links TRBV7-2 to TRBJ1-4; 8 nucleotides align to TRBD1. CDR1 and CDR2 (germline): SGHTA, FQGNSA. V shed 4 bases, J shed 0 bases, and the junction held 7 bases outside the gene matches. This CDR3 contains 17 residues. The CDR3 spells CASSSPDRAATNEKLFF. The CDR3, as DNA: TGTGCCAGCAGCTCGCCGGACAGGGCCGCAACTAATGAAAAACTGTTTTTT. The variable domain in full, completed from reference TRBV7-2 and TRBJ1-4, reads GAGVSQSPSNKVTEKGKDVELRCDPISGHTALYWYRQSLGQGLEFLIYFQGNSAPDKSGLPSDRFSAERTGGSVSTLTIQRTQQEDSAVYLCASSSPDRAATNEKLFFGSGTQLSVL.

This rearrangement joins TRBV4-1 to TRBJ2-1; possibly TRBD1 for D (6 bases). The V gene lost 5 bases and the J gene lost 9 bases, with 17 bases spanning the gap. This CDR3 region has 14 residues. CDR1 and CDR2 from the germline V gene are MGHRA and YSYEKL. In nucleotides, the CDR3 is TGCGCCAGCAGCGTGGCCAGGGGAAATGGTGAGCAGTTCTTC. Translation: CASSVARGNGEQFF.

The rearrangement joins TRBV28 to TRBJ2-1, with 7 positions matching TRBD1. Germline CDR1 is MDHEN and CDR2 is SYDVKM. CDR3 length: 18 residues. J was trimmed by 0 bases and V by 6 bases; bases with no gene match: 14. For the CDR3, the DNA is TGTGCCAGCAGCACACGCCAATTGAAGGGGGCCTCCTACAATGAGCAGTTCTTC. Encoded protein: CASSTRQLKGASYNEQFF.

The DNA for the CDR3 is TGCGCCAGCAGCTACACAGGGGCCCTAGACACCATATATTTT. Protein sequence: CASSYTGALDTIYF. The rearrangement joins TRBV5-1 to TRBJ1-3, with 7 bases identical to TRBD1. This CDR3 region has 14 residues. The germline gives CDR1 SGHRS, CDR2 YFSETQ. V lost 3 bases to trimming and J lost 8 bases; unmatched junction nucleotides: 8.

The genes are TRBV28 and TRBJ1-2, with D possibly being TRBD1 (5 bases). The CDR3 spans 14 residues. The V and J ends lost 6 bases and 0 bases respectively, with 11 bases between them. Germline-derived CDR1 and CDR2 are MDHEN and SYDVKM. CDR3 sequence (DNA): TGTGCCAGCAGCCCTACAGGAGCTAACTATGGCTACACCTTC. This translates into CASSPTGANYGYTF.

CDR3 nucleotide sequence: TGCGCCAGCAGCACCGGGGGGGTTCCCGGGGAGCTGTTTTTT. Its translation: CASSTGGVPGELFF. The V and J genes are TRBV5-1 and TRBJ2-2; 8 positions match TRBD2. This CDR3 region has 14 residues. Germline V gene sequence: CDR1 SGHRS, CDR2 YFSETQ. The V and J ends lost 4 bases and 6 bases, in that order; junction bases with no gene match: 5.

V usage is TRBV19 and J usage is TRBJ2-5; TRBD2 aligns across 13 bases. J was trimmed by 8 bases and V by 4 bases; bases with no gene match: 16. The CDR3 is made up of 18 amino acids. Germline V gene lookup returns CDR1 LNHDA and CDR2 SQIVND (reference sequence). The CDR3 protein is CASSRGTLPGLAGRTQYF. CDR3 sequence (DNA): TGTGCCAGTAGTAGAGGCACTCTCCCGGGACTAGCGGGGCGTACCCAGTACTTC. Full variable domain (missing parts from reference TRBV19 and TRBJ2-5): DGGITQSPKYLFRKEGQNVTLSCEQNLNHDAMYWYRQDPGQGLRLIYYSQIVNDFQKGDIAEGYSVSREKKESFPLTVTSAQKNPTAFYLCASSRGTLPGLAGRTQYFGPGTRLLVL.

This chain uses TRBV25-1 with TRBJ2-2; 8 positions agree with TRBD1. After removal of 9 bases from V and 4 bases from J, the junction contained 13 bases not matched to a gene. Germline CDR1 is MGHDK and CDR2 is SYGVNS. This CDR3 is 16 amino acids long. The CDR3 sequence: CASLGQGAVSTGELFF. CDR3 bases: TGTGCCAGTTTAGGGCAGGGGGCCGTGAGCACCGGGGAGCTGTTTTTT. The entire variable domain, with the rest obtained from reference TRBV25-1 and TRBJ2-2, is as follows: EADIYQTPRYLVIGTGKKITLECSQTMGHDKMYWYQQDPGMELHLIHYSYGVNSTEKGDLSSESTVSRIRTEHFPLTLESARPSHTSQYLCASLGQGAVSTGELFFGEGSRLTVL.

V and J are TRBV18 and TRBJ2-5; D gene unclear. V was clipped by 3 bases and J by 2 bases, with 13 bases between them. The CDR3 covers 15 residues. Looked up from germline, CDR1 is KGHSH and CDR2 is LQKENI. The CDR3 DNA sequence: TGTGCCAGCTCACCCCTGGGCAGATCACAAGAGACCCAGTACTTC. Translation gives CASSPLGRSQETQYF.

This CDR3 is CASSYLGSPTGELFF. CDR3 DNA sequence: TGTGCCAGCAGTTACTTGGGCAGCCCCACCGGGGAGCTGTTTTTT. The genes are TRBV6-5 and TRBJ2-2; D not certain. This CDR3 is 15 amino acids long. The V gene lost 1 base and the J gene lost 4 bases, with 10 bases spanning the gap. Germline V gives CDR1 MNHEY, CDR2 SVGAGI.

V usage is TRBV7-2 and J usage is TRBJ2-4; 11 bases match TRBD2. Germline CDR1 is SGHTA and CDR2 is FQGNSA. Trimming at V came to 2 bases and at J to 6 bases, leaving 9 bases not matched to a gene. The CDR3 sequence is 17 residues long. The DNA for the CDR3 is TGTGCCAGCAGCTTATCCCTTAGCGGGGGGGCGGGAAACATTCAGTACTTC. This translates into CASSLSLSGGAGNIQYF.

The chain combines TRBV5-1 with TRBJ2-3, with a tentative D call TRBD1 (6 bases). Trimming took off 0 bases at V and 5 bases at J, with 13 bases between the two ends. Germline CDR1 SGHRS, CDR2 YFSETQ. The CDR3 loop spans 15 amino acids. In DNA, the CDR3 is TGCGCCAGCAGCTTGGTGTCAGGGGCTGGAGATACGCAGTATTTT. It yields the protein CASSLVSGAGDTQYF.

This clone occurred once. The chain is built from TRBV2 and TRBJ1-6; perhaps TRBD1 as D (6 bases). Germline CDR1 is SNHLY and CDR2 is FYNNEI. Trimming removed 8 bases from V and 10 bases from J, with 18 bases in between. The CDR3 extends over 14 amino acids. The CDR3 nucleotides are TGTGCCAGCGAGGGGGAGGGGGTGTACTCACCCCTCCACTTT. Its translation: CASEGEGVYSPLHF. The full variable domain, completed using reference TRBV2 and TRBJ1-6, is EPEVTQTPSHQVTQMGQEVILRCVPISNHLYFYWYRQILGQKVEFLVSFYNNEISEKSEIFDDQFSVERPDGSNFTLKIRSTKLEDSAMYFCASEGEGVYSPLHFGNGTRLTVT.

The chain carries TRBV19 and TRBJ2-2; D could derive from TRBD1 or TRBD2 (6 bases each). V was clipped by 5 bases and J by 7 bases, with 11 bases between them. CDR1 LNHDA and CDR2 SQIVND come from the germline V gene (reference sequence). CDR3 length: 13 amino acids. The CDR3 sequence is CASSGGGSGELFF. CDR3 sequence (DNA): TGTGCCAGTAGTGGAGGGGGGAGCGGGGAGCTGTTTTTT.

V gene TRBV6-6 combines with J gene TRBJ2-3; TRBD2 matches at 9 bases. Unmatched junction bases numbered 9, after V lost 4 bases and J lost 4 bases. This CDR3 contains 16 residues. CDR1 is MNHNY and CDR2 is SVGAGI in the germline V gene (reference sequence). The DNA for the CDR3 is TGTGCCAGCAGTTTCGGACTAGCGATGGTCTCAGATACGCAGTATTTT. Amino acid sequence: CASSFGLAMVSDTQYF.

This sequence joins TRBV9 and TRBJ2-5; D call uncertain. Germline CDR1 is SGDLS and CDR2 is YYNGEE. This CDR3 spans 15 amino acids. Trimming removed 0 bases at V and 5 bases at J, with 14 bases between. The CDR3 DNA reads TGTGCCAGCAGCGTAGACGGAAAGAAAAGGGAGACCCAGTACTTC. Residues: CASSVDGKKRETQYF.

The rearrangement joins TRBV7-9 to TRBJ2-7; 8 bases align to TRBD1. Germline assignment: CDR1 SEHNR and CDR2 FQNEAQ (reference sequence). The length of the CDR3 is 15 residues. Germline trimming cut 5 bases from V and 3 bases from J; bases unmatched to any gene: 9. CDR3 DNA sequence: TGTGCCAGCAGCCCGACCGGGACAGGCGACTACGAGCAGTACTTC. Protein: CASSPTGTGDYEQYF.

This rearrangement joins TRBV28 to TRBJ2-6, with no clear D. The V gene lost 8 bases and the J gene lost 0 bases, with 8 bases spanning the gap. The germline gives CDR1 MDHEN, CDR2 SYDVKM. The CDR3 length is 14 residues. CDR3 sequence: CASASLSGANVLTF. For the CDR3, the DNA is TGTGCCAGCGCATCTCTCTCTGGGGCCAACGTCCTGACTTTC.

This clone has just one count. DNA of the CDR3: TGTGCCACCAATACACCCGGTGGCTATGGCTACACCTTC. This translates into CATNTPGGYGYTF. The J gene is TRBJ1-2, the V gene TRBV24-1; no reliable D call. The germline V gene encodes CDR1 KGHDR and CDR2 SFDVKD. V lost 8 bases, J lost 4 bases, and 13 bases lay in between. The CDR3 totals 13 residues.